Listed here are 26 T cell receptor beta chains from one sample, sequenced in a study of regulatory T cells in long-lasting Graves disease. Through Arm-PCR of CDR3 regions and iRepertoire HTBI primers, TCR beta libraries were built. In TCRdb, the multiplex PCR reads were re-called with MiXCR into one record per CDR3 protein. The data show about 540,000 distinct CDR3 sequences, roughly 14% seen once. Stated time point: newly diagnosed GD, antithyroid drugs for less than 3 months. Researchers made the TCR library from RNA that was extracted from PBMCs. The same sample was also used in a study of T cells in Graves' hyperthyroidism and ophthalmopathy.

The sequenced sample was peripheral blood mononuclear cells (PBMCs), obtained at new diagnosis, from a patient treated with antithyroid drugs. All receptors come from a young man with Graves disease.

This clonotype was picked up a small number of times. The chain joins TRBV5-1 to TRBJ2-2; D gene uncertain. Per the germline V gene, CDR1 is SGHRS and CDR2 is YFSETQ. V dropped 1 base and J dropped 5 bases, with 9 bases sitting between them. CDR3 length: 14 amino acids. This CDR3 reads CASSLNEITGELFF. The CDR3 DNA reads as TGCGCCAGCAGCTTGAATGAGATTACCGGGGAGCTGTTTTTT. The variable domain in full, with the rest retrieved from reference TRBV5-1 and TRBJ2-2, is KAGVTQTPRYLIKTRGQQVTLSCSPISGHRSVSWYQQTPGQGLQFLFEYFSETQRNKGNFPGRFSGRQFSNSRSEMNVSTLELGDSALYLCASSLNEITGELFFGEGSRLTVL.

At least ten counts were recorded for this clonotype. The genes are TRBV30 and TRBJ1-1; 8 positions match TRBD1. With 3 bases clipped from V and 6 bases from J, the junction kept 6 bases outside the gene matches. From germline, CDR1 is GTSNPN and CDR2 SVGIG (reference sequence). The CDR3 spans 13 residues. The CDR3: CAWSPTGGPEAFF. The DNA for the CDR3 is TGTGCCTGGAGCCCCACAGGGGGGCCTGAAGCTTTCTTT. The full variable domain, with the rest looked up from reference TRBV30 and TRBJ1-1, is SQTIHQWPATLVQPVGSPLSLECTVEGTSNPNLYWYRQAAGRGLQLLFYSVGIGQISSEVPQNLSASRPQDRQFILSSKKLLLSDSGFYLCAWSPTGGPEAFFGQGTRLTVV.

The gene calls are TRBV9 and TRBJ2-5, with 8 bases identical to TRBD1. With V trimmed by 0 bases and J by 10 bases, 11 bases remained unmatched. CDR3 size: 15 residues. Germline V lookup: CDR1 SGDLS, CDR2 YYNGEE. CDR3: CASSVGTGPPVDQYF. The CDR3 DNA reads as TGTGCCAGCAGCGTAGGGACAGGGCCACCTGTGGACCAGTACTTC.

In this sample, this clonotype turned up a few times. The chain joins TRBV10-3 to TRBJ2-3, with 7 nucleotides matching TRBD1. The CDR3 has 16 amino acids. Germline values: CDR1 ENHRY, CDR2 SYGVKD. The V segment lost 5 bases and the J segment 0 bases; nucleotides outside the gene matches: 8. The CDR3 protein is CAISSSTGSSTDTQYF. As DNA, the CDR3 is TGTGCCATCAGTTCTTCGACAGGGTCTAGCACAGATACGCAGTATTTT.

At least ten counts were recorded for this clonotype. The rearrangement links TRBV12-5 to TRBJ1-2; D perhaps matches TRBD1 (5 bases). This CDR3 is 17 amino acids long. The V and J ends lost 1 base and 0 bases respectively, with 15 bases between them. CDR1 is LGHNT, CDR2 FRNRAP, per germline. The CDR3 spells CASGLGTRFEANYGYTF. The CDR3 coding sequence is TGTGCTAGTGGTTTGGGGACAAGGTTTGAAGCTAACTATGGCTACACCTTC.

There are many counts of this clonotype. J is TRBJ2-2 and V is TRBV6-1; tentatively, D is TRBD2 (5 bases). Germline V gives CDR1 MNHNS, CDR2 SASEGT. V lost 0 bases, J lost 3 bases, and 11 bases lay in between. The CDR3 spans 16 residues. The chain's CDR3 is CASSEAAGLYTGELFF. The CDR3 DNA follows: TGTGCCAGCAGTGAAGCTGCAGGACTTTACACCGGGGAGCTGTTTTTT.

There are many counts of this clonotype. The chain links TRBV9 to TRBJ2-2, with D uncertain. The V and J ends lost 5 bases and 5 bases respectively, with 10 bases between them. CDR1 and CDR2 (germline): SGDLS, YYNGEE. The length of the CDR3 is 13 residues. This CDR3 is CASSVVLTGELFF. CDR3 DNA: TGTGCCAGCAGTGTCGTCCTTACCGGGGAGCTGTTTTTT.

Many counts were recorded for this clonotype. CDR3 nucleotide sequence: TGTGCCAGCAGAGGGACCACTGAAGCTTTCTTT. It yields the protein CASRGTTEAFF. J is TRBJ1-1 and V is TRBV6-1, with D possibly being TRBD1 (5 bases). The CDR3 is 11 residues long. V dropped 6 bases and J dropped 4 bases, with 6 bases sitting between them. Per germline, CDR1 MNHNS and CDR2 SASEGT.

This clonotype was detected a few times. The chain is built from TRBV20-1 and TRBJ2-2; 8 nucleotides align to TRBD1. With 5 bases clipped from V and 0 bases from J, the junction kept 11 bases outside the gene matches. Germline CDR1 DFQATT, CDR2 SNEGSKA (reference sequence). This CDR3 has 17 residues. The CDR3 protein is CSAARGTGETNTGELFF. The DNA for the CDR3 is TGCAGTGCTGCCCGAGGGACAGGCGAGACGAACACCGGGGAGCTGTTTTTT.

This clonotype was detected ten times or more. The genes are TRBV29-1 and TRBJ2-3; no firm D call. Trimming cost V 7 bases and J 2 bases, with 22 bases left between them. CDR1 is SQVTM and CDR2 is ANQGSEA in the germline V gene. The CDR3 length is 16 residues. The CDR3 loop reads CSGGLGDTSSTDTQYF. In DNA, the CDR3 is TGCAGCGGTGGGCTGGGTGACACCTCATCCACAGATACGCAGTATTTT.

The chain links TRBV5-1 to TRBJ2-1; D may correspond to TRBD1 or TRBD2 (5 bases each). There are 16 residues in the CDR3. V lost 2 bases, J lost 2 bases, and 14 bases lay in between. The V gene's germline CDR1 is SGHRS and CDR2 YFSETQ. CDR3 sequence: CASSFPNLGAYNEQFF. The CDR3 DNA reads TGCGCCAGCAGCTTCCCAAATCTGGGGGCCTACAATGAGCAGTTCTTC.

The CDR3 DNA follows: TGTGCCAGCTCACCGGGACTAGCGGGACCCCGCTACAATGAGCAGTTCTTC. Protein sequence: CASSPGLAGPRYNEQFF. The chain recombines TRBV2 with TRBJ2-1; the match to TRBD2 covers 13 bases. The ends lost 8 bases at V and 3 bases at J; junction bases unmatched: 10. Looked up from germline, CDR1 is SNHLY and CDR2 is FYNNEI. The CDR3 has 17 residues.

This clonotype occurred a few times. V and J are TRBV7-3 and TRBJ1-6; a weak D match, TRBD1 (6 bases). CDR1 and CDR2 from the germline V gene are SGHTA and FQGTGA. V was shortened by 5 bases and J by 9 bases, with 20 bases between the two germline ends. This CDR3 is built from 16 residues. In nucleotides, the CDR3 is TGTGCCAGCAGCCAGGCTGGGGGCCCCAGGGGTTCACCCCTCCACTTT. It is translated as CASSQAGGPRGSPLHF. The full variable domain, its missing parts supplied by reference TRBV7-3 and TRBJ1-6, is GAGVSQTPSNKVTEKGKYVELRCDPISGHTALYWYRQSLGQGPEFLIYFQGTGAADDSGLPNDRFFAVRPEGSVSTLKIQRTERGDSAVYLCASSQAGGPRGSPLHFGNGTRLTVT.

Many counts were recorded for this clonotype. The chain is built from TRBV7-3 and TRBJ2-1; 9 bases align to TRBD2. Per germline, CDR1 SGHTA and CDR2 FQGTGA. The CDR3 is 15 amino acids. Trimming removed 5 bases from V and 7 bases from J; junction bases left unmatched: 9. The CDR3 DNA sequence: TGTGCCAGCAGCGAAGCGGGAGGCTATGGGAATGAGCAGTTCTTC. Its translation is CASSEAGGYGNEQFF.

This chain joins TRBV18 and TRBJ1-5, with TRBD1 matching 10 bases. The J segment lost 4 bases and the V segment lost 3 bases, leaving 6 bases of the junction unmatched. The CDR3 covers 16 residues. Germline CDR1 KGHSH, CDR2 LQKENI. CDR3 in DNA: TGTGCCAGCTCACCTGGGACAGGGGCCCAGAATCAGCCCCAGCATTTT. It encodes CASSPGTGAQNQPQHF.

The chain carries TRBV24-1 and TRBJ2-3; 8 bases match TRBD2. This CDR3 comprises 16 residues. J gave up 5 bases and V 9 bases, and 15 bases lay outside the gene matches. Germline V lookup: CDR1 KGHDR, CDR2 SFDVKD. The CDR3 DNA reads as TGTGCCACCGGGGACCCCAGCGGGAGTCATAGAGATACGCAGTATTTT. It yields the protein CATGDPSGSHRDTQYF.

This clonotype was counted many times. CDR3 DNA sequence: TGCAGCGTACAGGGGGATAGTGCAAAAAACATTCAGTACTTC. This encodes CSVQGDSAKNIQYF. V is TRBV29-1 and J is TRBJ2-4, with 8 bases that match TRBD1. Looked up from germline, CDR1 is SQVTM and CDR2 is ANQGSEA. The CDR3 consists of 14 residues. J gave up 4 bases and V 6 bases, and 8 bases lay outside the gene matches.

This clonotype came up many times. The CDR3 spells CASGVQGDRGHNEQFF. In nucleotides, the CDR3 is TGTGCCAGCGGGGTACAGGGGGATAGAGGGCATAATGAGCAGTTCTTC. V usage is TRBV7-9 and J usage is TRBJ2-1, with 8 bases lining up with TRBD1. Losses at the gene ends were 8 bases for V and 7 bases for J; bases not matched to a gene: 16. Germline values: CDR1 SEHNR, CDR2 FQNEAQ (reference sequence). CDR3 length: 16 amino acids.

The rearrangement uses TRBV20-1 and TRBJ1-5; D remains ambiguous. The germline V and J ends were trimmed by 3 bases and 3 bases, with 9 bases remaining between them. The CDR3 has 13 residues. Germline CDR1 reads DFQATT; CDR2 reads SNEGSKA (reference sequence). As DNA, the CDR3 is TGCAGTGCTAGGAAGGATACCAATCAGCCCCAGCATTTT. Protein sequence: CSARKDTNQPQHF.

J is TRBJ2-5 and V is TRBV12-3 or TRBV12-4, with a weak D call TRBD1 (5 bases). Trimming removed 6 bases from V and 5 bases from J, with 16 bases in between. The CDR3 extends over 14 amino acids. The CDR3 DNA is TGTGCCAGCAGATCACCGAGTTGGGGCGAGACCCAGTACTTC. Amino acid sequence: CASRSPSWGETQYF.

This clonotype was recorded at least ten times. This chain connects TRBV2 to TRBJ1-4; TRBD1 agrees at 7 bases. CDR3 length: 14 amino acids. J gave up 5 bases and V 5 bases, and 5 bases lay outside the gene matches. Germline V gene sequence: CDR1 SNHLY, CDR2 FYNNEI. Here the CDR3 reads CASSRGTVNEKLFF. CDR3 DNA sequence: TGTGCCAGCAGTCGAGGGACAGTAAATGAAAAACTGTTTTTT.

The chain uses TRBV19 and TRBJ1-1, with 7 bases aligning to TRBD1. The ends lost 6 bases at V and 11 bases at J; junction bases unmatched: 12. From germline, CDR1 is LNHDA and CDR2 SQIVND (reference sequence). The CDR3 covers 13 residues. In nucleotides, the CDR3 is TGTGCCAGTAGAAGAGGCGGCAGGGGGGATGCTTTCTTT. As protein: CASRRGGRGDAFF.

This clonotype was seen a handful of times. The chain combines TRBV30 with TRBJ1-6; D gene ambiguous. This CDR3 is 13 amino acids long. V was clipped by 0 bases and J by 8 bases, with 8 bases between them. Germline-derived CDR1 and CDR2 are GTSNPN and SVGIG (reference sequence). CDR3 amino acids: CAWSVSKDSPLHF. CDR3 sequence (DNA): TGTGCCTGGAGTGTGTCCAAGGATTCACCCCTCCACTTT.

Concerning this clonotype itself: This clone may be a read error of a much larger clone one base away. This chain joins TRBV2 and TRBJ1-5, with 8 bases identical to TRBD1. The CDR3 extends over 15 amino acids. V was clipped by 6 bases and J by 4 bases; unmatched bases: 8. Germline CDR1 and CDR2: SNHLY and FYNNEI. The CDR3 DNA sequence: TGTGCCAGCAGCGTCGGACAGGGACGAAATCAGCCCCAGCATTTT. Translation gives CASSVGQGRNQPQHF.

This clonotype occurred a few times. The J gene is TRBJ2-7, the V gene TRBV30; a weak D match, TRBD1 (6 bases). The CDR3 covers 11 residues. Germline V lookup: CDR1 GTSNPN, CDR2 SVGIG (reference sequence). V was cut by 4 bases and J by 3 bases, with 7 bases left in between. CDR3 residues: CAWKTGYEQYF. The CDR3 DNA sequence: TGTGCCTGGAAGACAGGCTACGAGCAGTACTTC.

At least ten counts were recorded for this clonotype. The rearrangement links TRBV20-1 to TRBJ1-1, with D unresolved. There are 14 residues in the CDR3. Trimming stripped 3 bases from V and 1 base from J, with 12 bases between. The V gene's germline CDR1 is DFQATT and CDR2 SNEGSKA (reference sequence). The CDR3 sequence is CSASPRAGNTEAFF. The CDR3 coding sequence is TGCAGTGCTAGTCCTCGGGCTGGGAACACTGAAGCTTTCTTT.